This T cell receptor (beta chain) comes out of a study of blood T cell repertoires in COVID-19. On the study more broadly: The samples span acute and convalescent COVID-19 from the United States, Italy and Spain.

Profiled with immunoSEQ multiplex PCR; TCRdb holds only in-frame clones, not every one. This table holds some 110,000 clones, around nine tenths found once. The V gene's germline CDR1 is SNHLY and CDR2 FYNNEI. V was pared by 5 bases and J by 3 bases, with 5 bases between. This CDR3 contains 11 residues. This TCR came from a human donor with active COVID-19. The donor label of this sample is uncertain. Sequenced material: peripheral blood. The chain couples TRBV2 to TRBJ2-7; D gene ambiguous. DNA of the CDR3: TGTGCCAGCAGTCGAGGCTACGAGCAGTACTTC. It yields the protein CASSRGYEQYF. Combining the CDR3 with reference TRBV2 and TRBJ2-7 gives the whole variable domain EPEVTQTPSHQVTQMGQEVILRCVPISNHLYFYWYRQILGQKVEFLVSFYNNEISEKSEIFDDQFSVERPDGSNFTLKIRSTKLEDSAMYFCASSRGYEQYFGPGTRLTVT.